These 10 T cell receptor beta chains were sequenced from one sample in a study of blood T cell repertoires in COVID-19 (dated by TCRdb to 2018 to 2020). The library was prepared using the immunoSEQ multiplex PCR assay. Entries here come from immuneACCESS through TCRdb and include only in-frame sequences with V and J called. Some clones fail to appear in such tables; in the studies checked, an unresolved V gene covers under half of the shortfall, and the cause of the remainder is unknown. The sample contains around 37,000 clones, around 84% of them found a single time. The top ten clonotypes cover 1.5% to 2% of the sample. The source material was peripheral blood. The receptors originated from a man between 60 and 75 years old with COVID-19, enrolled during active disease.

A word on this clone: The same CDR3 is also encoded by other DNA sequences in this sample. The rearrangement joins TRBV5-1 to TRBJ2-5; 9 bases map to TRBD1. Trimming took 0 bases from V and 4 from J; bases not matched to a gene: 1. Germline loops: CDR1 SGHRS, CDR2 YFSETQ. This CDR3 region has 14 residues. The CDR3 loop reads CASSLAGQGETQYF. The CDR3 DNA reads TGCGCCAGCAGCTTGGCGGGACAGGGAGAGACCCAGTACTTC.

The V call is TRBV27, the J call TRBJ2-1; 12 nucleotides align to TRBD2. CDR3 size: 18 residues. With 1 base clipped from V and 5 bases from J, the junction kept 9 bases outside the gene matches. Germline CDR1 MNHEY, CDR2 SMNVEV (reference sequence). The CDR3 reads CASSLWLAGGPRDNEQFF. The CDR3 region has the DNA TGTGCCAGCAGTTTATGGCTAGCGGGAGGGCCAAGGGACAATGAGCAGTTCTTC.

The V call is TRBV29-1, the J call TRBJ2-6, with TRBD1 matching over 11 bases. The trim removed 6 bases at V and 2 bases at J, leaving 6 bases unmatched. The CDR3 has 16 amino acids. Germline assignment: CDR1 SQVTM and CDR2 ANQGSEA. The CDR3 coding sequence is TGCAGCGTCCGGACAGGGGGCCTCCCTGGGGCCAACGTCCTGACTTTC. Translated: CSVRTGGLPGANVLTF.

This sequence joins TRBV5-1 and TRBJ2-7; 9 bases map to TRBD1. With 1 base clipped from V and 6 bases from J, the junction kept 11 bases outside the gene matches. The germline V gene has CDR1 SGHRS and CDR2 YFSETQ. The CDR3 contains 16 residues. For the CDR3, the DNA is TGCGCCAGCAGCTTGCACCTGGGGACAGGGCGAGGCGAGCAGTACTTC. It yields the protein CASSLHLGTGRGEQYF.

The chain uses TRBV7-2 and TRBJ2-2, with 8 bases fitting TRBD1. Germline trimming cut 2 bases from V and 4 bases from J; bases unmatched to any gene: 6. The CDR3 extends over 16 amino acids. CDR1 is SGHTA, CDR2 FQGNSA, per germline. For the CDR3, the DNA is TGTGCCAGCAGCTTATTTTCAGGGGGCGGCACCGGGGAGCTGTTTTTT. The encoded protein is CASSLFSGGGTGELFF.

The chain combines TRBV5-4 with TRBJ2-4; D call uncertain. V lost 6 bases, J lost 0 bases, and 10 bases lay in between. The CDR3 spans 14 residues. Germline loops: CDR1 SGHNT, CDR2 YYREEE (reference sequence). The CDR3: CASTSNGAKNIQYF. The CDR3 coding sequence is TGTGCCAGCACTTCTAATGGAGCCAAAAACATTCAGTACTTC.

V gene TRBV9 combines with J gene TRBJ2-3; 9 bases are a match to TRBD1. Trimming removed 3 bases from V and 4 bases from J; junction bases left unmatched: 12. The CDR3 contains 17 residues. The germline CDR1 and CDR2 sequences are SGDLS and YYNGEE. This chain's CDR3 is CASSAGQQGARPDTQYF. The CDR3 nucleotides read TGTGCCAGCAGCGCGGGGCAACAGGGGGCGCGACCAGATACGCAGTATTTT.

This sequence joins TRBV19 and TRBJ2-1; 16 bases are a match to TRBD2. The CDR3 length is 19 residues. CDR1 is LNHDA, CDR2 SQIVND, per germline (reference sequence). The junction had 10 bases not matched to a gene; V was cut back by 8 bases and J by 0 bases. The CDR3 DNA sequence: TGTGCCAGTCAAGGACAGGGGACTAGCGGGAGGGCCTCCTACAATGAGCAGTTCTTC. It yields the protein CASQGQGTSGRASYNEQFF.

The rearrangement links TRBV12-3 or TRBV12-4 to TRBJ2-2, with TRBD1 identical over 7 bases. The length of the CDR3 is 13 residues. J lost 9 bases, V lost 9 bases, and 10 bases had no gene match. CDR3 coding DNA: TGTGCCAGTGCCTTGACAGGGTCCCGGGAGCTGTTTTTT. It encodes CASALTGSRELFF.

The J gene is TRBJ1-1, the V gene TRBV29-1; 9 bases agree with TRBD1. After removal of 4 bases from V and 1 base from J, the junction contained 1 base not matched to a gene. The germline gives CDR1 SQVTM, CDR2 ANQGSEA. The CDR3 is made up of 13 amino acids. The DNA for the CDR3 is TGCAGCGTTGGGGACAGGGCGAACACTGAAGCTTTCTTT. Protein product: CSVGDRANTEAFF.